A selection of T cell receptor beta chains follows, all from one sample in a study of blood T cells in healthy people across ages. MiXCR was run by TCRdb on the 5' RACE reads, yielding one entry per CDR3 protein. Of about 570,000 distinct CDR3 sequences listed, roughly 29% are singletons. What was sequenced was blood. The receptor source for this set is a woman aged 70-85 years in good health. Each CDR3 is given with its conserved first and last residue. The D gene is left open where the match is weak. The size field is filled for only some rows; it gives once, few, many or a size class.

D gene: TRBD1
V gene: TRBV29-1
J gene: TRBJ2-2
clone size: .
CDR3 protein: CSVVVGWTGGNTGELFF
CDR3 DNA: TGCAGCGTTGTCGTGGGATGGACAGGGGGGAACACCGGGGAGCTGTTTTTT

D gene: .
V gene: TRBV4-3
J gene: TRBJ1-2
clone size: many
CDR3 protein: CASSQSWANYGYTF
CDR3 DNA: TGCGCCAGCAGCCAGAGCTGGGCTAACTATGGCTACACCTTC

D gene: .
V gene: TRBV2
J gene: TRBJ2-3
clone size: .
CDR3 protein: CASDGTWDSTDTQYF
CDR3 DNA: TGTGCCAGCGATGGGACGTGGGACTCCACAGATACGCAGTATTTT

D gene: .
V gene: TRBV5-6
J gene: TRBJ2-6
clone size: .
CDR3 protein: CASSLWGSFGANVLTF
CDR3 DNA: TGTGCCAGCAGCTTGTGGGGATCCTTTGGGGCCAACGTCCTGACTTTC

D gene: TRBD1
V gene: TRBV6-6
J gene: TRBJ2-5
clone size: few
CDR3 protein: CAIRGQAQETQYF
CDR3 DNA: TGTGCCATCAGAGGACAGGCCCAAGAGACCCAGTACTTC

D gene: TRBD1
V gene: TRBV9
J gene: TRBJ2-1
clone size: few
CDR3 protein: CASGLGQGNEQFF
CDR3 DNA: TGTGCCAGCGGCCTGGGACAGGGTAATGAGCAGTTCTTC

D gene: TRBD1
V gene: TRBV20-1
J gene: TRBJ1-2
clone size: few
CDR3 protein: CSAPAQGAWGYTF
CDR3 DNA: TGCAGTGCTCCCGCCCAGGGGGCTTGGGGCTACACCTTC

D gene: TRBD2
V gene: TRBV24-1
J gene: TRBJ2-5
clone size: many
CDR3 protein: CATSDLRQGGETQYF
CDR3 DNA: TGTGCCACCAGTGATTTGAGGCAGGGAGGGGAGACCCAGTACTTC

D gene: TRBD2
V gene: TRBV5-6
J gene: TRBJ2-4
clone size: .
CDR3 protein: CASSLTSGNYIQYF
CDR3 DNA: TGTGCCAGCAGCTTAACTAGCGGGAACTACATTCAGTACTTC

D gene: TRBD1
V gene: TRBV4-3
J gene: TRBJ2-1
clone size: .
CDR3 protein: CASSPGGGGDEQFF
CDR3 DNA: TGCGCCAGCTCCCCAGGGGGCGGAGGAGATGAGCAGTTCTTC

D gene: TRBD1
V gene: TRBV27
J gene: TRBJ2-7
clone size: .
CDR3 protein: CASRGDSLMNEQYF
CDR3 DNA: TGTGCCAGCCGAGGGGACAGTCTAATGAACGAGCAGTACTTC

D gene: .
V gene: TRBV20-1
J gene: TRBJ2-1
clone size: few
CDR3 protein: CSARDPSSGARNEQFF
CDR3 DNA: TGCAGTGCTAGAGATCCCAGCTCCGGGGCCAGGAATGAGCAGTTCTTC

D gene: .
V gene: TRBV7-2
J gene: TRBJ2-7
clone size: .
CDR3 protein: CASSLLGDSYEQYF
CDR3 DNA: TGTGCCAGCAGCTTACTTGGGGATTCCTACGAGCAGTACTTC

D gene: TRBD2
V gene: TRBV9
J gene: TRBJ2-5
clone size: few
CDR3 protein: CASSVAGLVAQETQYF
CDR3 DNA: TGTGCCAGCAGCGTAGCAGGACTAGTGGCTCAAGAGACCCAGTACTTC

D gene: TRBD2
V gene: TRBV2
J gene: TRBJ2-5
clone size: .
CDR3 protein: CASSGLAGYQETQYF
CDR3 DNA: TGTGCCAGCAGTGGACTAGCGGGGTACCAAGAGACCCAGTACTTC

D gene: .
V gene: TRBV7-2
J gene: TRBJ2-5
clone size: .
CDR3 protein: CASSSEWGYGETQYF
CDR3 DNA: TGTGCCAGCAGCTCCGAGTGGGGGTATGGGGAGACCCAGTACTTC

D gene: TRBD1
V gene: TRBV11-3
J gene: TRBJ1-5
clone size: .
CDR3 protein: CASSGGQGQPQHF
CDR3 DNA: TGTGCCAGCAGCGGGGGACAGGGTCAGCCCCAGCATTTT

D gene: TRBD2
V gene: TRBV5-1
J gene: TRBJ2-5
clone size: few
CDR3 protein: CASSLEASGGETQYF
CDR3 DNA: TGCGCCAGCAGCTTGGAGGCTAGCGGGGGAGAGACCCAGTACTTC

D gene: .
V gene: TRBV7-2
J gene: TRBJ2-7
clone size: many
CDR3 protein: CASSLQDTEQYF
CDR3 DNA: TGTGCCAGCAGCTTACAGGATACCGAGCAGTACTTC

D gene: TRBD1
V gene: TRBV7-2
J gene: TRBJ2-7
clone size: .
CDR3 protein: CASSLHGTGHIGQYF
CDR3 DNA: TGTGCCAGCAGCTTACACGGGACAGGCCACATCGGTCAGTACTTC

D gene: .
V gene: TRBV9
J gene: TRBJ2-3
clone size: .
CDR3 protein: CASSEGWDTQYF
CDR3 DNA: TGTGCCAGCAGCGAGGGGTGGGATACGCAGTATTTT

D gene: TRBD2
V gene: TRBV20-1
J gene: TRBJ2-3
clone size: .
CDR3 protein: CSAPGLAGGNTDTQYF
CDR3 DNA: TGCAGTGCACCGGGACTAGCGGGGGGTAACACAGATACGCAGTATTTT

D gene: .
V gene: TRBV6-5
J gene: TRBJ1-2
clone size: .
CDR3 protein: CASRRGYGYTF
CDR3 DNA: TGTGCCAGCCGGAGGGGGTATGGCTACACCTTC

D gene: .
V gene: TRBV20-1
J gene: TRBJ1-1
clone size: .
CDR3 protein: CSARDIVLTEAFF
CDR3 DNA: TGCAGTGCTAGAGATATCGTCCTCACTGAAGCTTTCTTT

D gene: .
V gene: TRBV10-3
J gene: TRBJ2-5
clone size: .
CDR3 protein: CAITRGPSGETQYF
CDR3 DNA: TGTGCCATCACCAGGGGGCCTAGCGGGGAGACCCAGTACTTC

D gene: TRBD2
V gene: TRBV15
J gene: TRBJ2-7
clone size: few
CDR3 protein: CATSPRLAGDEQYF
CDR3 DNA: TGTGCCACCAGCCCCCGACTAGCGGGGGACGAGCAGTACTTC